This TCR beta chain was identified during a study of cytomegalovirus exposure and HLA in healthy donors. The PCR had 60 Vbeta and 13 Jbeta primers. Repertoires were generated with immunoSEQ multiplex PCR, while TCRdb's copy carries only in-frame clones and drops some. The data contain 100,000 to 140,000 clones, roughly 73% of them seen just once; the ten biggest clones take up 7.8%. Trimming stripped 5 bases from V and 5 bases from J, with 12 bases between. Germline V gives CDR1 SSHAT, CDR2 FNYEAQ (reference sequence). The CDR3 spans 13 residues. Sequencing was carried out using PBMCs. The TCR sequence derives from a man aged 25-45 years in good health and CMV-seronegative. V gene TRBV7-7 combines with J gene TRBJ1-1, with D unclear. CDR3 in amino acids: CASSPGIGTEAFF. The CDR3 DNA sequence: TGTGCCAGCAGCCCAGGCATCGGAACTGAAGCTTTCTTT.